Listed below are T cell receptor beta chains from one sample, sequenced in a study of Tregs in tolerant kidney transplant recipients. Using immunoSEQ multiplex PCR, the repertoire was profiled, and TCRdb retains in-frame clones only, with some absent. The sample has 60,000 to 95,000 clones; roughly 98% are singletons. The sample here was CD4+ T cells from blood, taken before the transplant. These receptors were collected from a human donor who received a combined kidney and bone marrow transplant. The CDR3 runs from the conserved cysteine through the conserved F or W. The D gene is left open where the match is weak. The size of a clone is reported for some rows only, either as once, few or many, or as a class for expanded clones.

V	D	size	J	DNA	CDR3
TRBV5-4	TRBD1	-	TRBJ2-7	TGTGCCAGCAGCCTCGGACAGGGGGCCGAGCAGTACTTC	CASSLGQGAEQYF
TRBV4-3	TRBD2	-	TRBJ2-5	TGCGCCAGCAGCCAAGGGACTAGCGGCTACCAAGAGACCCAGTACTTC	CASSQGTSGYQETQYF
TRBV4-2	-	-	TRBJ2-5	TGTGCCAGCAGCCAAGTGGGTTCTTCCGGGGGAGCGGAGACCCAGTACTTC	CASSQVGSSGGAETQYF
TRBV30	-	-	TRBJ2-5	TGTGCCTGGAGTTCCGGGGAGACCCAGTACTTC	CAWSSGETQYF
TRBV5-1	TRBD1	-	TRBJ2-7	TGCGCCAGCAGCGTGGGACAGGGCCCCTACGAGCAGTACTTC	CASSVGQGPYEQYF
TRBV6-6	TRBD1	-	TRBJ1-3	TGTGCCAGCAGTTACCGACAGGGGGGAAACACCATATATTTT	CASSYRQGGNTIYF
TRBV19	TRBD1	-	TRBJ1-1	TGTGCCAGTAGTCCCCGGGGCAGGGGGACTGAAGCTTTCTTT	CASSPRGRGTEAFF
TRBV9	-	-	TRBJ2-7	TGTGCCAGCAGCGCCCCAGGGTCCGGCGAGCAGTACTTC	CASSAPGSGEQYF
TRBV18	TRBD1	-	TRBJ1-5	TGTGCCAGCTCACCCACCGGGGGACAGTATAATCAGCCCCAGCATTTT	CASSPTGGQYNQPQHF
TRBV27	-	-	TRBJ1-4	TGTGCCAGCAGTCTTTCTGGGACTCGACCTAATGAAAAACTGTTTTTT	CASSLSGTRPNEKLFF
TRBV29-1	TRBD1	-	TRBJ2-2	TGCAGCACCGGACAGGGACCGGCGAACACCGGGGAGCTGTTTTTT	CSTGQGPANTGELFF
TRBV11-3	TRBD1	-	TRBJ1-1	TGTGCCAGCAGCCCAAACAGGGGGCACACTGAAGCTTTCTTT	CASSPNRGHTEAFF
TRBV6-1	TRBD2	-	TRBJ2-7	TGTGCCAGCAGTGAACAAGCGGGGAGCAAATACGAGCAGTACTTC	CASSEQAGSKYEQYF
TRBV4-1	-	-	TRBJ2-7	TGCGCCAGCAGCATAACCCTCGGGGTGCAGCAGTACTTC	CASSITLGVQQYF
TRBV28	TRBD1	-	TRBJ2-6	TGTGCCGCGGGCCTGACAGGGTTCACTGGGGCCAACGTCCTGACTTTC	CAAGLTGFTGANVLTF
TRBV4-1	TRBD2	-	TRBJ2-1	TGCGCCAGCAGCCCCCGGACTAGCGTGTTCGGTGATGAGCAGTTCTTC	CASSPRTSVFGDEQFF
TRBV6-5	-	-	TRBJ2-5	TGTGCCAGCAGACCAGCGGGCGCGTACCAAGAGACCCAGTACTTC	CASRPAGAYQETQYF
TRBV28	-	-	TRBJ1-4	TGTGCCATAAAACCCCACAACCCAACTAATGAAAAACTGTTTTTT	CAIKPHNPTNEKLFF
TRBV6-5	TRBD1	-	TRBJ1-2	TGTGCCAGCAGAAACCAAAACAGGGGGTTCGGCTACACCTTC	CASRNQNRGFGYTF
TRBV6-1	-	-	TRBJ2-7	TGTGCCAGCAGCGCCTGGGCGTCCTACGAGCAGTACTTC	CASSAWASYEQYF
TRBV28	-	once	TRBJ2-3	TGTGCCAGCAGTTTACCGAGCACAGATACGCAGTATTTT	CASSLPSTDTQYF
TRBV30	TRBD1	few	TRBJ1-1	TGTGCCTGGAGTATCACAGGGGGATTTGGTGAAGGTTTCTTT	CAWSITGGFGEGFF
TRBV7-2	TRBD2	-	TRBJ2-7	TGTGCCAGCAGTCGGGACTACGCCTACGAGCAGTACTTC	CASSRDYAYEQYF
TRBV5-4	-	-	TRBJ1-2	TGTGCCAGCAGCTTGGACGGTCGAAACTATGGCTACACCTTC	CASSLDGRNYGYTF
TRBV30	TRBD1	-	TRBJ1-2	TGTGCATCCAAATCGGGACAGGCGGGAACAATCTATGGCTACACCTTC	CASKSGQAGTIYGYTF
TRBV7-2	-	-	TRBJ2-3	TGTGCCAGCAGAGGTAGCGGAGAACATACGCAGTATTTT	CASRGSGEHTQYF
TRBV6-5	TRBD1	-	TRBJ1-2	TGTGCCAGCACCAGGGACAGGGGCGGAGGCTACACCTTC	CASTRDRGGGYTF
TRBV4-3	TRBD1	-	TRBJ2-5	TGCGCCAGCAGCCTGGACAGGGTCGGAGAGACCCAGTACTTC	CASSLDRVGETQYF
TRBV6-6	TRBD1	-	TRBJ1-3	TGTGCCAGCACCCTCAGACAGGGGAAAGGAAACACCATATATTTT	CASTLRQGKGNTIYF
TRBV7-2	-	-	TRBJ2-5	TGTGCCAGCAGCTTAGGGGGGGGGCTGGAGACCCAGTACTTC	CASSLGGGLETQYF
TRBV29-1	-	-	TRBJ1-4	TGCAGCGTTCTTGACAGGTATAATGAAAAACTGTTTTTT	CSVLDRYNEKLFF
TRBV6-5	TRBD1	-	TRBJ2-3	TGTGCCAGCAGTTTAACCGCAGGGGGAGATACGCAGTATTTT	CASSLTAGGDTQYF
TRBV30	-	-	TRBJ1-5	TGTGCCTGGAGTGCCATTCAGGGGCGATATCAGCCCCAGCATTTT	CAWSAIQGRYQPQHF
TRBV30	TRBD1	-	TRBJ1-6	TGTGCCTGGAGTGACAGGGGAGGTTATAATTCACCCCTCCACTTT	CAWSDRGGYNSPLHF
TRBV6-1	-	-	TRBJ2-5	TGTGCCAGCAGTGAAGCAGGCGGACAACAAGAGACCCAGTACTTC	CASSEAGGQQETQYF
TRBV9	TRBD2	-	TRBJ2-1	TGTGCCAGCAGCATACGGACTAGCGGGAGCTTGGGTAATGAGCAGTTCTTC	CASSIRTSGSLGNEQFF
TRBV5-5	TRBD1	once	TRBJ1-2	TGTGCCAGCAGCTATCAGACCGCCGGGACAGTTAACTATGGCTACACCTTC	CASSYQTAGTVNYGYTF
TRBV4-3	TRBD2	-	TRBJ2-5	TGCGCCAGCAGCCCGAAACGGGGGGGAGGGATAATAGAGACCCAGTACTTC	CASSPKRGGGIIETQYF
TRBV7-8	TRBD2	-	TRBJ2-1	TGTGCCAGCAGCCTAGGGTTAGCGGGGGGAATTGAGCAGTTCTTC	CASSLGLAGGIEQFF
TRBV7-9	-	-	TRBJ1-2	TGTGCCAGCACCCAAAGAGGGAATGGCTACACCTTC	CASTQRGNGYTF